The TCR beta chain described here comes from a study of blood T cell repertoires in COVID-19. Across the study: Collection of acute and convalescent COVID-19 samples took place in the United States, Italy and Spain. The cDNA or gDNA used as material had been derived from T cells, B-cell-depleted T cells, or PBMCs.

The CDR3 is 19 amino acids. Germline loops: CDR1 KGHSH, CDR2 LQKENI. Trimming at V came to 3 bases and at J to 0 bases, leaving 8 bases not matched to a gene. Authors' analysis steps: Reference gene primer amplification gave estimated nucleated cell counts. Here immunoSEQ multiplex PCR was the method, and the copy in TCRdb shows in-frame clones only, minus some. The V and J calls and the clone size are those of that table, but D and trimming were determined from the DNA. In the table there are just over 95,000 clones, 90% of which are singletons. Sequences were obtained from peripheral blood. The chain employs TRBV18 and TRBJ2-7, with 16 bases fitting TRBD2. This clonotype was obtained from a man aged 50 to 60 with acute or convalescent COVID-19. CDR3 coding DNA: TGTGCCAGCTCACCGCGAGGGACTAGCGGGAGGGTCTACTCCTACGAGCAGTACTTC. Its translation is CASSPRGTSGRVYSYEQYF.